Listed below are T cell receptor beta chains from one sample, sequenced in a study of blood T cells in healthy people across ages. TCRdb analysed the 5' RACE reads with MiXCR anew, one entry per CDR3 protein. This sample has around 1,800,000 distinct CDR3 sequences, with roughly two fifths found just once. The sample comprised blood. The receptors here all came from a human donor in good health. The CDR3 runs from the conserved cysteine through the conserved F or W. D genes are given only for firm matches. Expanded clones are given a class, and other clones once, few, many or no size at all.

NA	TRBV5-6	NA	TRBJ1-6	TGTGCCAGCAGCGCTTCTCCTATCGGTTCACCCCTCCACTTT	CASSASPIGSPLHF
NA	TRBV6-1	NA	TRBJ2-4	TGTGCCAGCAGATCCTTACAGTGGAGGGATCCTCTAGCCAAAAACATTCAGTACTTC	CASRSLQWRDPLAKNIQYF
NA	TRBV4-3	many	TRBJ2-7	TGCGCCAGCAGCTATACGTCCGACAGCTACGAGCAGTACTTC	CASSYTSDSYEQYF
NA	TRBV7-2	NA	TRBJ1-2	TGTGCCAGCAGCTCGTATGGGCTCCCGAGAGGCTATGGCCACACCTTC	CASSSYGLPRGYGHTF
NA	TRBV3-1	many	TRBJ2-1	TGTGCCAGCAGCCAAGAGGGCTCCTACAATGAGCAGTTCTTC	CASSQEGSYNEQFF
TRBD2	TRBV20-1	few	TRBJ2-3	TGCAGTGCTAGGGATTTAACTAGCGGGGATCTCACAGATACGCAGTATTTT	CSARDLTSGDLTDTQYF
NA	TRBV20-1	NA	TRBJ1-2	TGCAGTGCTAGAGATCCCAGGGGAGAGTATGGCTACACCTTC	CSARDPRGEYGYTF
NA	TRBV12-3/TRBV12-4	NA	TRBJ1-1	TGTGCCAGCAGTTCGGGGGGCCGTGGAGTGACTGAAGCTTTCTTT	CASSSGGRGVTEAFF
TRBD2	TRBV27	many	TRBJ2-1	TGTGCCAGCAGTACCACCAGGACTAGGGGAAACAATGAGCAGTTCTTC	CASSTTRTRGNNEQFF
TRBD2	TRBV4-3	few	TRBJ2-1	TGCGCCAGCAGCCAGCTAGGGGAGGGCTCCTACAATGAGCAGTTCTTC	CASSQLGEGSYNEQFF
NA	TRBV4-2	NA	TRBJ2-5	TGTGCCAGCAGCCAACCAACAGGGGGGGGAGAGACCCAGTACTTC	CASSQPTGGGETQYF
NA	TRBV29-1	NA	TRBJ1-2	TGCAGCGTTGATGCGGGGAATAACTATGGCTGCACCTTC	CSVDAGNNYGCTF
NA	TRBV12-3/TRBV12-4	NA	TRBJ1-6	TGTGCCAGCAGCTTCGGGACCACTAATTCACCCCTCCACTTT	CASSFGTTNSPLHF
TRBD2	TRBV15	NA	TRBJ2-1	TGTGCCACCAGCACCACTAGCGGGGATTACAATGAGCAGTTCTTC	CATSTTSGDYNEQFF
TRBD1	TRBV7-6	NA	TRBJ2-3	TGTGCCAGCAGCTTAAGGGTCAGGGGGTTCACAGATACGCAGTATTTT	CASSLRVRGFTDTQYF
TRBD2	TRBV18	few	TRBJ2-7	TGTGCCAGCTCACCAACCGGGACTAGCTTCCACGAGCAGTACTTC	CASSPTGTSFHEQYF
NA	TRBV20-1	few	TRBJ1-5	TGCAGTGCTCTCCCGGCCCACAATCAGCCCCAGCATTTT	CSALPAHNQPQHF
TRBD1	TRBV12-3/TRBV12-4	NA	TRBJ1-2	TGTGCCAGCAGGGGGGACAGCCTCTATGGCTACACCTTC	CASRGDSLYGYTF
TRBD2	TRBV6-2/TRBV6-3	few	TRBJ2-1	TGTGCCAGCAGGCCACTAGCGGGGGGTACCTACAATGAGCAGTTCTTC	CASRPLAGGTYNEQFF
NA	TRBV20-1	few	TRBJ2-1	TGCAGTGCTGGCTCTTCGCACAAATACAATGAGCAGTTCTTC	CSAGSSHKYNEQFF
NA	TRBV7-9	NA	TRBJ2-1	TGTGCCAGCAGCCAAGGGACATTTTCCTACGAGCAGTTCTTC	CASSQGTFSYEQFF
TRBD1	TRBV7-8	NA	TRBJ1-1	TGTGCCAGCAGAAACAGGGGGCGCACTGAAGCTTTCTTT	CASRNRGRTEAFF
TRBD2	TRBV7-2	few	TRBJ2-5	TGTGCCAGCAGCTTCGATCTAGCGGGGGCGGTCCGTGGGGAGACCCAGTACTTC	CASSFDLAGAVRGETQYF
NA	TRBV5-1	few	TRBJ2-5	TGCGCCAGCAGCTTGATGGGCGTCACAGGTCTGGAGGAGACCCAGTACTTC	CASSLMGVTGLEETQYF
NA	TRBV12-5	NA	TRBJ2-7	TGTGCTAGTGGTTTGGTGGGCGAGCAGTACTTC	CASGLVGEQYF
NA	TRBV20-1	NA	TRBJ1-4	TGCAGTGCCGCGACAGCAACTAATGAAAAACTGTTTTTT	CSAATATNEKLFF
NA	TRBV12-3/TRBV12-4	NA	TRBJ2-1	TGTGCCAGCTGCGAATCGGGGGGCCTCTACAATGAGCAGTTCTTC	CASCESGGLYNEQFF
TRBD1	TRBV4-1	NA	TRBJ2-3	TGCGCCAGCAGCCCGACGACAGGGCTCGAACCAGATACGCAGTATTTT	CASSPTTGLEPDTQYF
NA	TRBV12-3/TRBV12-4	few	TRBJ2-3	TGTGCCAGCAGCCCCGGGGTTTGGAGGCAGTATTTT	CASSPGVWRQYF
NA	TRBV15	few	TRBJ2-1	TGTGCCACCAGCAGAGATTCCATTGTAGCGGTCTCCTACAATGAGCAGTTCTTC	CATSRDSIVAVSYNEQFF